A selection of T cell receptor beta chains follows, all from one sample in a study of CD8 T cells in Susac syndrome. TCRdb re-called the immunoSEQ multiplex PCR reads with MiXCR, one entry per CDR3 protein. The sample lists approximately 180,000 distinct CDR3 sequences; approximately 96% were seen once. The specimen sequenced was CD4+ T cells from PBMCs. Every receptor here comes from a human donor with multiple sclerosis. CDR3s include the opening cysteine and the closing phenylalanine or tryptophan. The D gene is left open where the match is weak. Size values are once, few and many counts, or a class for expanded clones, and some rows have none.

v_gene	d_gene	j_gene	abundance	CDR3aa	CDR3nt
TRBV3-1	.	TRBJ2-7	.	CASSQDTLYEQYF	TGTGCCAGCAGCCAAGACACTCTCTACGAGCAGTACTTC
TRBV29-1	.	TRBJ2-2	.	CSVEGASTGELFF	TGCAGCGTTGAAGGGGCTTCCACCGGGGAGCTGTTTTTT
TRBV7-9	.	TRBJ1-2	.	CASSKGGYAPNGYTF	TGTGCCAGCAGCAAAGGGGGTTATGCCCCTAATGGCTACACCTTC
TRBV29-1	TRBD2	TRBJ2-5	.	CSISGGAKTQYF	TGCAGCATCAGCGGGGGGGCAAAGACCCAGTACTTC
TRBV19	.	TRBJ1-2	.	CASSIAGPYGYTF	TGTGCCAGTAGTATTGCAGGACCCTATGGCTACACCTTC
TRBV20-1	.	TRBJ2-7	.	CSARAPGSNDEQYF	TGCAGTGCTAGAGCCCCAGGCAGTAACGACGAGCAGTACTTC
TRBV18	.	TRBJ2-5	.	CASSSQGRSLETQYF	TGTGCCAGCTCTTCACAGGGAAGGAGTCTGGAGACCCAGTACTTC
TRBV7-8	TRBD2	TRBJ2-3	.	CASSFPGLVSTDTQYF	TGTGCCAGCAGCTTCCCGGGACTAGTCAGCACAGATACGCAGTATTTT
TRBV30	TRBD1	TRBJ1-1	.	CGTGANTEAFF	TGTGGGACAGGAGCCAACACTGAAGCTTTCTTT
TRBV3-1	.	TRBJ2-1	once	CASSQDATIREQFF	TGTGCCAGCAGCCAAGATGCGACTATCCGCGAGCAGTTCTTC
TRBV29-1	.	TRBJ2-3	.	CSVASGPSTDTQYF	TGCAGCGTCGCCAGCGGGCCTAGCACAGATACGCAGTATTTT
TRBV7-9	TRBD1	TRBJ2-1	.	CASSSDRVHNEQFF	TGTGCCAGCAGCTCGGACAGGGTCCACAATGAGCAGTTCTTC
TRBV7-3	TRBD1	TRBJ2-1	.	CASSLTRTGGNNEQFF	TGTGCCAGCAGCTTAACCCGGACAGGGGGGAACAATGAGCAGTTCTTC
TRBV5-1	TRBD2	TRBJ2-3	.	CASVPGLATDTQYF	TGCGCCAGCGTCCCGGGACTAGCGACAGATACGCAGTATTTT